A single T cell receptor beta chain is shown here with its context. The antigen remains unidentified. This sample was taken from a study of T cell clones after liver transplantation. Study overall: A pre-transplant mixed lymphocyte reaction with TCRbeta sequencing defined graft-donor-reactive clones followed in post-transplant blood. Third-party-reactive TCRbeta sequences from pre-transplant mixed lymphocyte reactions served as antigen-independent comparators. Study-level results: The donor-reactive repertoire was only partly measurable in two subjects, lacking donor cells.

V was trimmed by 0 bases and J by 4 bases, leaving 5 bases between them. The CDR3 has 13 residues. Germline CDR1 and CDR2: KGHSH and LQKENI. The table came from immunoSEQ multiplex PCR; TCRdb's copy has only in-frame clones and leaves some out. This table has some 70,000 clones, roughly 80% appearing once. Unstimulated PBMCs were sorted into CD3+CD4+ and CD3+CD8+ populations. V is TRBV18 and J is TRBJ2-3; tentatively, D is TRBD2 (5 bases). This sequence originates from a human donor who received a liver transplant. The starting material was CD4+ T cells from blood, obtained before liver transplant. This chain's CDR3 is CASSPPAADTQYF. CDR3 bases: TGTGCCAGCTCACCACCAGCGGCAGATACGCAGTATTTT.